The present TCR beta chain was sequenced within a study of human T cells and chemical hapten exposure. TCRdb reprocessed the RACE reads with MiXCR, giving one entry per CDR3 protein. The table lists about 97,000 distinct CDR3 sequences, 27% of them singletons, with approximately 10% in the top ten. Time point here: patch test 3, about 24 weeks after DPC sensitization. The sample's treatment: therapeutic diphenylcyclopropenone sensitization with weekly scalp DPC. Notes on this clonotype: One end of the junction fails to match germline, which may point to a read error.

This CDR3 region has 13 residues. Germline CDR1 reads WSHSY; CDR2 reads SAAADI. J is TRBJ2-7 and V is TRBV10-2; unclear D gene. The sequenced sample was whole blood, obtained in connection with sensitization to the hapten diphenylcyclopropenone (DPC). This clonotype originated in a middle-aged man with alopecia areata. Some clones in this sample may be carry-over from other donors' samples. Written as DNA, the CDR3 is TGCGCCAGCAGTGAGTCGACTCTCCAGCCCGAGGAGTTC. Translating it yields CASSESTLQPEEF.